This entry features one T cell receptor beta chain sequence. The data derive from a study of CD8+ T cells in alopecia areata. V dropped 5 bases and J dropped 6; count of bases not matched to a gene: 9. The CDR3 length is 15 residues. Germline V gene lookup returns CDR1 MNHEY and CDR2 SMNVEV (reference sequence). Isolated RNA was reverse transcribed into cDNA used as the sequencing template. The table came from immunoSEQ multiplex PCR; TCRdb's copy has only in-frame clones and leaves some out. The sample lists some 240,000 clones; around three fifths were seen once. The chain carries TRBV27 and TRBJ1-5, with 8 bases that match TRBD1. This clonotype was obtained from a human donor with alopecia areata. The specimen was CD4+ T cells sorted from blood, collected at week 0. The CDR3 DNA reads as TGTGCCAGCAGTCCCGGACAGGGCACGTCTCAGCCCCAGCATTTT. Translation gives CASSPGQGTSQPQHF.